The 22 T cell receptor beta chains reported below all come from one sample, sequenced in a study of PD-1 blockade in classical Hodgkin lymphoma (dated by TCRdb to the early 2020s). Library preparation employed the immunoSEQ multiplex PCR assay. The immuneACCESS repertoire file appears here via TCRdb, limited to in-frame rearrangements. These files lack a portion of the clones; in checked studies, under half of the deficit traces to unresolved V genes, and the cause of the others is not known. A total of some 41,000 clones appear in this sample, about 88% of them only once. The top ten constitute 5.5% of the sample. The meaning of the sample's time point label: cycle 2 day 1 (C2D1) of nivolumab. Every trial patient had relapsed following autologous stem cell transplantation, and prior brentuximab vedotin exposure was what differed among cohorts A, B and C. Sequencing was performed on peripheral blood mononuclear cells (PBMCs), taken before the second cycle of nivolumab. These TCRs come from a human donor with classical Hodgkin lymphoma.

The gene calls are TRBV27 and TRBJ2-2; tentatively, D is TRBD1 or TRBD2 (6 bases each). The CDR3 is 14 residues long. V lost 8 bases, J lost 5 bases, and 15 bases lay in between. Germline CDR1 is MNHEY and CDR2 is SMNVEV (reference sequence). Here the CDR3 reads CASAPAGTTGELFF. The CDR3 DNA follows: TGTGCCAGCGCCCCCGCGGGGACAACCGGGGAGCTGTTTTTT.

The CDR3 coding sequence is TGCGCCAGCAGCTTGAGACGGGGGGGCCCTCCGGACGAGCAGTACTTC. This gives the protein CASSLRRGGPPDEQYF. V usage is TRBV5-1 and J usage is TRBJ2-5; TRBD2 matches at 8 bases. The DNA end lines up better with TRBJ2-7; the J call may be wrong. CDR1 and CDR2 (germline): SGHRS, YFSETQ. The CDR3 runs 16 residues.

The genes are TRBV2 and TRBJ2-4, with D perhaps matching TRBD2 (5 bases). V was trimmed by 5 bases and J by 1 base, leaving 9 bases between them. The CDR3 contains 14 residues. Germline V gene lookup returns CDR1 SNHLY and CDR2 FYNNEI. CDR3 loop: CASSNTRAKNIQYF. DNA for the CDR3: TGTGCCAGCAGTAATACTAGGGCCAAAAACATTCAGTACTTC.

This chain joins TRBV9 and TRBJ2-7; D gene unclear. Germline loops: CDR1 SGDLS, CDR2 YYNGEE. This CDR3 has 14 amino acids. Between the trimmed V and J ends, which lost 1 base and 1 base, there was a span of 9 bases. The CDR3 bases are TGTGCCAGCAGCGTATCCAGCTGGTCCTACGAGCAGTACTTC. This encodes CASSVSSWSYEQYF.

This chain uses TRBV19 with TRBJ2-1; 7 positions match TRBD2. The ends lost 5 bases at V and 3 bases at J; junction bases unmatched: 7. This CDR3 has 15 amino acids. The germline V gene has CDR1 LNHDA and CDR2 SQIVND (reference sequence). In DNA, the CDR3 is TGTGCCAGTAGTGGCCCCGGGAGGCTCTACAATGAGCAGTTCTTC. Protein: CASSGPGRLYNEQFF.

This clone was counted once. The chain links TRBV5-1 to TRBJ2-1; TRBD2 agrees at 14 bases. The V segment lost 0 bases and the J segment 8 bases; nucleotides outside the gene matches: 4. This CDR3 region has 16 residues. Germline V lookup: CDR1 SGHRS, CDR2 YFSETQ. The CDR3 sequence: CASSLGGTSGSHEQFF. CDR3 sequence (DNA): TGCGCCAGCAGCTTGGGAGGGACTAGCGGGAGTCATGAGCAGTTCTTC.

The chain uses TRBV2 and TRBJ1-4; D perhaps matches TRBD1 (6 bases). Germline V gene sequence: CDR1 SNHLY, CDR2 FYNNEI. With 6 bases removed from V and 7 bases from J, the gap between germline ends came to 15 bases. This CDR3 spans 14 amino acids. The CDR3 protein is CASRIFRGGEKLFF. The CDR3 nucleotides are TGTGCCAGCAGGATCTTCAGGGGCGGTGAAAAACTGTTTTTT.

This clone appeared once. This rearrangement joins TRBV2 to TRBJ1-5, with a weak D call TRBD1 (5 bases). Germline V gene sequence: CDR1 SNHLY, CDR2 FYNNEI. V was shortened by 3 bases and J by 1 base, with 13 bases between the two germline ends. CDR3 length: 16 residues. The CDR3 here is CASSEAQSGSNQPQHF. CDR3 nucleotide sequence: TGTGCCAGCAGTGAGGCCCAGTCAGGGAGCAATCAGCCCCAGCATTTT.

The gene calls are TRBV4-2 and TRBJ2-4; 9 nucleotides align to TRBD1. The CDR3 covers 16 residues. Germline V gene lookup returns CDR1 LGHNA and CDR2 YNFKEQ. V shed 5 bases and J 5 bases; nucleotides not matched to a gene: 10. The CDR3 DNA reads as TGTGCCAGCAGCATATACCAGGGACAGGGCCAAAACATTCAGTACTTC. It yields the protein CASSIYQGQGQNIQYF.

The CDR3 sequence is CATSTPIGTEAFF. The CDR3 DNA is TGTGCCACCAGCACCCCAATAGGAACTGAAGCTTTCTTT. The chain recombines TRBV15 with TRBJ1-1; D is unresolved. Trimming shortened V by 4 bases and J by 5 bases, and 11 bases separated the two germline ends. Germline CDR1 is LNHNV and CDR2 is YYDKDF (reference sequence). The length of the CDR3 is 13 residues.

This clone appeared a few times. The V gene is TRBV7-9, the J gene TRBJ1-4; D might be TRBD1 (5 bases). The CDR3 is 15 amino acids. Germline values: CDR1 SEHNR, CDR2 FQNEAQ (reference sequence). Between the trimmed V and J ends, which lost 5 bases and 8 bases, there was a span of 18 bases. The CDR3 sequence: CASSPAGIEGEKLFF. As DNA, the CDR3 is TGTGCCAGCAGCCCGGCGGGAATCGAGGGGGAAAAACTGTTTTTT. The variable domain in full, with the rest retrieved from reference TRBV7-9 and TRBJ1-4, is DTGVSQNPRHKITKRGQNVTFRCDPISEHNRLYWYRQTLGQGPEFLTYFQNEAQLEKSRLLSDRFSAERPKGSFSTLEIQRTEQGDSAMYLCASSPAGIEGEKLFFGSGTQLSVL.

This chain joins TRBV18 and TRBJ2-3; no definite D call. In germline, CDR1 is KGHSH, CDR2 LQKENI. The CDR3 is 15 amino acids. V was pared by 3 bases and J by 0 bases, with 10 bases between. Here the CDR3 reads CASSPQRLSTDTQYF. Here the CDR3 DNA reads TGTGCCAGCTCACCCCAGCGTTTGAGCACAGATACGCAGTATTTT.

The CDR3, as DNA: TGTGCCAGCAGCCCTCCCCCGCGGACGAACACTGAAGCTTTCTTT. Its translation is CASSPPPRTNTEAFF. The chain links TRBV14 to TRBJ1-1; unclear D gene. The CDR3 is made up of 15 amino acids. The germline gives CDR1 SGHDN, CDR2 FVKESK. Trimming removed 4 bases from V and 1 base from J, with 13 bases in between.

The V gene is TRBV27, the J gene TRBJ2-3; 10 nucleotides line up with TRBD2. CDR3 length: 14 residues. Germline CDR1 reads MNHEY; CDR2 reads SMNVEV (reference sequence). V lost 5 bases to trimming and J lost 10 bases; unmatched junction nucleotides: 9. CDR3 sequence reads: CASSPSGLAAPQYF. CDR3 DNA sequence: TGTGCCAGCAGTCCCTCCGGACTAGCGGCTCCGCAGTATTTT.

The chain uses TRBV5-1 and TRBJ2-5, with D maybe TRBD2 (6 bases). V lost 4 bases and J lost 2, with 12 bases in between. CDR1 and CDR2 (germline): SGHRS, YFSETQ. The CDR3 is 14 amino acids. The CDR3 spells CASSRGLVQETQYF. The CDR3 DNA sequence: TGCGCCAGCAGCCGGGGACTGGTACAAGAGACCCAGTACTTC.

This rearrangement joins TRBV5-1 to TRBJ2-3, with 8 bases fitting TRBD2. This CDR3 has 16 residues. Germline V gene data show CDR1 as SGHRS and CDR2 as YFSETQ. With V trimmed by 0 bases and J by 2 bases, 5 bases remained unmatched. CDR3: CASSLGTSSLTDTQYF. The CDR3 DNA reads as TGCGCCAGCAGCTTGGGGACTAGCAGTCTCACAGATACGCAGTATTTT.

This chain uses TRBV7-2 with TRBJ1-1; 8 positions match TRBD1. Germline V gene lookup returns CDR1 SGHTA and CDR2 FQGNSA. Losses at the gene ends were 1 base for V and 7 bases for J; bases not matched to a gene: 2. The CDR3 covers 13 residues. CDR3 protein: CASSLDRGFEAFF. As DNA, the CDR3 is TGTGCCAGCAGCTTAGACAGGGGGTTTGAAGCTTTCTTT.

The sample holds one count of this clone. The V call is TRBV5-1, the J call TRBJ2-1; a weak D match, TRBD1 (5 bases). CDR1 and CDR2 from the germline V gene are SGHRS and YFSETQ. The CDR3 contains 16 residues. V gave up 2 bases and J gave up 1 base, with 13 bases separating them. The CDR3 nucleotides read TGCGCCAGCAGCTTCTCCGGCAAGGGGTCCTACAATGAGCAGTTCTTC. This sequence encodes CASSFSGKGSYNEQFF.

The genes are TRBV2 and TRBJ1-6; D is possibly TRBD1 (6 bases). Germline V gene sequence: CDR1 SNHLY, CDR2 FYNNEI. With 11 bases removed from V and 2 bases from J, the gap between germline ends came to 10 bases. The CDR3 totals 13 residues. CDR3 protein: CAGRTAYNSPLHF. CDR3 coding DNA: TGTGCCGGCCGGACAGCCTATAATTCACCCCTCCACTTT.

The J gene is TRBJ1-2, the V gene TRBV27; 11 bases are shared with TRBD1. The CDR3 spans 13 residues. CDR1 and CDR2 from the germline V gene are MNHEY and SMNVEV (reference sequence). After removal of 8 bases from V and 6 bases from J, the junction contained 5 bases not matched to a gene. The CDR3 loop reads CASGRTGGNGYTF. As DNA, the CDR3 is TGTGCCAGCGGCCGGACAGGGGGCAATGGCTACACCTTC.

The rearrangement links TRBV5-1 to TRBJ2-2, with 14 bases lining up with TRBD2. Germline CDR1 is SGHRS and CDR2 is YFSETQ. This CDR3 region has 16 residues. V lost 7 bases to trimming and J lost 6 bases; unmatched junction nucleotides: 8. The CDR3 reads CASCQGLAGGAGELFF. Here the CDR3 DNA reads TGCGCCAGCTGCCAAGGACTAGCGGGAGGCGCCGGGGAGCTGTTTTTT.

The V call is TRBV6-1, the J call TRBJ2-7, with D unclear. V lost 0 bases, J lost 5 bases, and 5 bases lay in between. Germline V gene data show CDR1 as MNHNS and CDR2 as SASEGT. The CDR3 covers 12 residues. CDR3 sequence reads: CASSEAFHEQYF. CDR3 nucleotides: TGTGCCAGCAGTGAAGCTTTCCACGAGCAGTACTTC.